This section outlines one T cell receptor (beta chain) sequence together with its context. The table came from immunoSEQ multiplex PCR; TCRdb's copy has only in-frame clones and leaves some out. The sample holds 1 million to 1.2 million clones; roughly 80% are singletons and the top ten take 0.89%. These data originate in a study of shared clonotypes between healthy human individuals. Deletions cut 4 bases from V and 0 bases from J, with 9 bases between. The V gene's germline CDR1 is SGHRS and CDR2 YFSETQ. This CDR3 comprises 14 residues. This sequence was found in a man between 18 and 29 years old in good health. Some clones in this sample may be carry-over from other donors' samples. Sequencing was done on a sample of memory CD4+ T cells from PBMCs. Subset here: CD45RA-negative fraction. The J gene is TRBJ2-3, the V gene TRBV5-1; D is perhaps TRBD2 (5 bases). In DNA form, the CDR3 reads TGCGCCAGCAGCCGGGATGGCAGCACAGATACGCAGTATTTT. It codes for CASSRDGSTDTQYF.